This T cell receptor (beta chain) was sequenced during a study of blood T cell repertoires in COVID-19. Study as a whole: Donors in the United States, Italy and Spain gave samples during acute or convalescent COVID-19. Sample material is recorded as cDNA or gDNA derived from T cells, B-cell-depleted T cells, or PBMCs.

Original methodology: Amplifying reference gene primers gave estimates of nucleated cell counts. Measured with immunoSEQ multiplex PCR; TCRdb has only the in-frame clones, and not every one. V and J calls and clone size are those listed in that table; D and trimming were worked out from the DNA. The sample holds approximately 100,000 clones, about 84% seen once. This CDR3 spans 14 amino acids. CDR1 MNHNS and CDR2 SASEGT come from the germline V gene. V was cut by 1 base and J by 7 bases, with 11 bases left in between. This receptor was identified in a human donor in a cohort sampled during active COVID-19. This chain joins TRBV6-1 and TRBJ1-5, with TRBD1 as a possible D gene (5 bases). The sample comprised peripheral blood. As DNA, the CDR3 is TGTGCCAGCAGTGAAGTAGGGGCTGGCCAGCCCCAGCATTTT. Its protein product is CASSEVGAGQPQHF.